This TCR beta chain was observed in a study of monozygotic twins with inflammatory bowel disease. Germline V gene data show CDR1 as DFQATT and CDR2 as SNEGSKA (reference sequence). The CDR3 is 15 amino acids. Addition of UMIs with a 6-nucleotide sample barcode was achieved by template switching. No DNA is given; TCRdb re-called the 5' RACE reads and lists each CDR3 protein once. This sample's table has some 210,000 distinct CDR3 sequences. Whole-study findings and limits: IBD patients carried less diverse TCRbeta repertoires (inverse Simpson) than healthy co-twins. Different T cell subtypes could not be distinguished. It was not supported that a single strong signal or clonotype was associated with IBD.

Remarks on this clonotype: Its specificity is not known.

The source material was blood. The V call is TRBV20-1, the J call TRBJ1-2. The origin of this receptor is a human donor with ulcerative colitis or Crohn's disease, or a healthy co-twin of an affected twin (not recorded which). The chain's CDR3 is CSARTKGPSNYGYTF.